This is a list of T cell receptor beta chains from one sample in a study of blood T cell repertoires in COVID-19. Repertoires were generated with immunoSEQ multiplex PCR, while TCRdb's copy carries only in-frame clones and drops some. The sample lists some 80,000 clones, approximately 89% occurring once. Sequencing was carried out using peripheral blood. The receptors originated from a man in his fifties or sixties with COVID-19, enrolled during active disease. The CDR3 runs from the conserved cysteine through the conserved F or W.

v_gene	j_gene	CDR3aa
TRBV9	TRBJ2-1	CASSSRPGGGSNEQFF
TRBV28	TRBJ2-3	CASTELTGGADTQYF
TRBV27	TRBJ1-6	CASSTRLTGFYSPLHF
TRBV5-6	TRBJ2-1	CASSLRQGAPARYNEQFF
TRBV29-1	TRBJ1-1	CSVSGTDEAFF
TRBV27	TRBJ2-7	CASSFGRGYEQYF
TRBV19	TRBJ1-2	CASSFSGARGYGYTF
TRBV27	TRBJ1-1	CASSPSGYTEAFF
TRBV9	TRBJ2-1	CASSAGLADNEQFF
TRBV25-1	TRBJ2-1	CASSPKGLASYNEQFF
TRBV6-5	TRBJ2-1	CASSRLAGGYNEQFF
TRBV19	TRBJ1-4	CASSIRDEKLFF
TRBV3-1/TRBV3-2	TRBJ2-1	CASSRTSGVYNEQFF
TRBV3-1/TRBV3-2	TRBJ1-1	CASSQGGDTEAFF
TRBV2	TRBJ2-1	CASRGVAGGEQFF
TRBV5-6	TRBJ2-1	CASSWRDGEQFF